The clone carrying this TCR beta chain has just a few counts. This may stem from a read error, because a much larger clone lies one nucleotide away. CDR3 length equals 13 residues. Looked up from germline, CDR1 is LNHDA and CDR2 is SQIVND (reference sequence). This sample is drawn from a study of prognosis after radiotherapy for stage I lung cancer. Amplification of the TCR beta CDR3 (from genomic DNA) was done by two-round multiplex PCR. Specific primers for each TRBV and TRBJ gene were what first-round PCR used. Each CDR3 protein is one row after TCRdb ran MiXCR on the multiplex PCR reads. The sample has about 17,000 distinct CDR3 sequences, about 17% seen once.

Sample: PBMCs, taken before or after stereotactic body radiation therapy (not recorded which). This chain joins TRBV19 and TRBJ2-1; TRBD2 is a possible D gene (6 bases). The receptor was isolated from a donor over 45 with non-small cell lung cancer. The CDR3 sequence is CASSGSVHNERFF. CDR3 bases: TGTGCCAGTAGCGGGAGTGTACACAATGAGCGGTTCTTC.